This record concerns one T cell receptor beta chain sequence. In the original workflow: Counts of nucleated cells, estimated from reference gene primer amplification, were obtained. TCRdb keeps only in-frame clones here, not all; method: immunoSEQ multiplex PCR. V and J calls and clone size follow that table, whereas D and trimming were derived from the DNA. Of 17,000 or so clones in the sample, roughly 87% were seen once. This sample was taken from a study of blood T cell repertoires in COVID-19. The wider study: Specimens from acute and convalescent COVID-19 originated in the United States, Italy and Spain.

Germline loops: CDR1 SQVTM, CDR2 ANQGSEA. V was cut by 1 base and J by 5 bases, with 14 bases left in between. The CDR3 is made up of 14 amino acids. The genes are TRBV29-1 and TRBJ1-2; a weak D match, TRBD1 (6 bases). The sequencing input was peripheral blood. The sequence came from a middle-aged man with active COVID-19. The CDR3 bases are TGCAGCGTTGAAGGGCTTTCAGGGGTGTATGGCTACACCTTC. Translation: CSVEGLSGVYGYTF.